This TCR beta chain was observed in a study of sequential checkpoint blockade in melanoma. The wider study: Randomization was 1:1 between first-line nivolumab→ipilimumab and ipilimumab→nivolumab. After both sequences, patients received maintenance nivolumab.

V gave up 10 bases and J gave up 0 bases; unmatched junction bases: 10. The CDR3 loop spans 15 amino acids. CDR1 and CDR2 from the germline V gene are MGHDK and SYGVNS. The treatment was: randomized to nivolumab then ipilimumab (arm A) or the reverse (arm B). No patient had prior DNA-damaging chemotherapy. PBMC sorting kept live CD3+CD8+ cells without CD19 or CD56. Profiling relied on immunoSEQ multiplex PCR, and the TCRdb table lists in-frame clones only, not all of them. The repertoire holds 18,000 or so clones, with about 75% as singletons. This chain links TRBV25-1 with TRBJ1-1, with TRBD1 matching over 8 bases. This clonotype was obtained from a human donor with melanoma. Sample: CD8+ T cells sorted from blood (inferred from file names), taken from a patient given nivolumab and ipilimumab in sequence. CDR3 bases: TGTGCCACCGTAGGACAGGGATCTTTGAACACTGAAGCTTTCTTT. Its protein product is CATVGQGSLNTEAFF.